This T cell receptor (beta chain) emerged from a study of siplizumab effects on memory and regulatory T cells. Findings and limits, study-wide: Just a small share of alloreactive clones was traced back to unstimulated subsets. Under siplizumab, alloreactive sequences traced to unstimulated CD4+ memory cells were significantly reduced. In controls, less than 30% of mappable alloreactive CD4+ clones were Treg-derived on average, versus just under 70% with siplizumab. Apparently more diverse than memory cells, naive T cells also seemed major alloresponse contributors.

Per the germline V gene, CDR1 is SGHRS and CDR2 is YFSETQ. This CDR3 is built from 15 residues. J lost 2 bases, V lost 4 bases, and 7 bases had no gene match. On this clone itself: Its target is unknown.

Assay used: immunoSEQ multiplex PCR; TCRdb lists only in-frame clones, some missing. Among some 73,000 clones listed, around 93% were seen once. Sequencing input: CD8+ T cells sorted from blood. The TCR was taken from a human donor in good health. The chain is built from TRBV5-1 and TRBJ2-5; 8 bases fit TRBD1. The CDR3 loop reads CASSLDRGGQETQYF. The CDR3 DNA reads as TGCGCCAGCAGCCTCGACAGGGGCGGACAAGAGACCCAGTACTTC.